This T cell receptor (beta chain) was observed in a study of immune cell composition in non-small cell lung cancer. Study-wide findings and caveats: Smoking pack-years did not significantly correlate with tumour TCR-beta clonality. Top 10 clone scores and clonality were higher in squamous than adenocarcinoma. Tumour-associated clones >0.5% occurred in roughly 30% of adenocarcinomas, roughly 80% of squamous.

TCRdb's table, derived via immunoSEQ multiplex PCR, lists solely in-frame clones and lacks some. The sample lists roughly 15,000 clones, around 75% occurring once. A remark on this clone: The antigen is undetermined.

Template was genomic DNA from frozen, unsorted single-cell suspensions. Germline-derived CDR1 and CDR2 are SEHNR and FQNEAQ (reference sequence). The CDR3 is 14 residues long. Trimming cost V 5 bases and J 0 bases; bases outside gene matches: 2. The TCR originated in a human donor with non-small cell lung cancer. V usage is TRBV7-9 and J usage is TRBJ1-2; 8 bases map to TRBD1. Sequences were obtained from lung tumor tissue. CDR3 amino acids: CASSQQGANYGYTF. The CDR3 coding sequence is TGTGCCAGCAGCCAACAGGGGGCTAACTATGGCTACACCTTC.